The rows below give T cell receptor beta chains drawn from one sample of a study of T cell repertoires and HLA-DP antigens. No antigen has been identified for these receptors. Libraries were prepared by immunoSEQ multiplex PCR; TCRdb keeps only in-frame clonotypes and omits some of them. Of about 120,000 clones in the sample, 90% to 95% were seen once. What was sequenced was CD4+ T cells from PBMCs. Receptors originate from a woman between 18 and 29 years old in good health and CMV-seronegative. Each CDR3 is given with its conserved first and last residue. Each record gives: J gene, V gene, D gene, clone size, CDR3 DNA, CDR3 protein. The D gene is left open where the match is weak. A row's size may be missing; if present it is once, few, many or a size class.

TRBJ2-4 TRBV5-6 . . TGTGCCAGCAGCTTGGGGGGGTCCAAAAACATTCAGTACTTC CASSLGGSKNIQYF
TRBJ1-5 TRBV30 . few TGTGCCTGGAGGTCCCCATATAGCAATCAGCCCCAGCATTTT CAWRSPYSNQPQHF
TRBJ1-1 TRBV18 . . TGTGCCAGCTCAAGCAGGACTGAAGCTTTCTTT CASSSRTEAFF
TRBJ1-2 TRBV4-2 TRBD1 . TGTGCCAGCAGCCAAGGGGGCAGGGGGCGCGTAAACTATGGCTACACCTTC CASSQGGRGRVNYGYTF
TRBJ1-6 TRBV7-6 TRBD1 . TGTGCCAGCAGGCGACAGGGGAAGGATTCACCCCTCCACTTT CASRRQGKDSPLHF
TRBJ2-5 TRBV18 . . TGTGCCAGCTCACCCGGGGAAGAGACCCAGTACTTC CASSPGEETQYF
TRBJ2-2 TRBV29-1 TRBD2 once TGCAGCGTTGAAGACCCCCTAGCGGGGAACACCGGGGAGCTGTTTTTT CSVEDPLAGNTGELFF
TRBJ2-3 TRBV9 . . TGTGCCAGCAGCGTAGGGGGGACTTACACAGATACGCAGTATTTT CASSVGGTYTDTQYF
TRBJ2-3 TRBV4-3 TRBD1 . TGCGCCAGCAGCCAAGAGGGACAGGGCACGCAGTATTTT CASSQEGQGTQYF
TRBJ2-1 TRBV5-1 . . TGCGCCAGCAGCTTCTACAATGAGCAGTTCTTC CASSFYNEQFF
TRBJ1-2 TRBV7-9 TRBD1 medium-sized TGTGCCAGCAGCCGCGGACAGGGAAGTGGCTACACCTTC CASSRGQGSGYTF
TRBJ2-2 TRBV9 . . TGTGCCAGCAGCGCCCATAACACCGGGGAGCTGTTTTTT CASSAHNTGELFF
TRBJ1-4 TRBV28 . . TGTGCCAGCACGGCCGGACTTGCAACTAATGAAAAACTGTTTTTT CASTAGLATNEKLFF
TRBJ2-1 TRBV7-8 . . TGTGCCAGCAGCTTAATCCCCAGGCAGGGTGGCGATGAGCAGTTCTTC CASSLIPRQGGDEQFF
TRBJ2-1 TRBV6-4 TRBD1 once TGTGCCAGCAGTGTTCAGGGGGCGGCCTACAATGAGCAGTTCTTC CASSVQGAAYNEQFF
TRBJ2-1 TRBV5-6 . . TGTGCCAGCAGCTTCCGGGGTAGCGGTTTGTACAATGAGCAGTTCTTC CASSFRGSGLYNEQFF
TRBJ1-2 TRBV7-9 TRBD1 . TGTGCCAGCAGCTTATTGACAGGGGCAGGCGGGGGCTACACCTTC CASSLLTGAGGGYTF
TRBJ1-2 TRBV5-4 TRBD1 once TGCGCCAGCAGCCAAGATTCGGGGACAGGGAGTAACTATGGCTACACCTTC CASSQDSGTGSNYGYTF
TRBJ1-1 TRBV5-1 . . TGCGCCAGCAGCTCCGGTCAGGGTACTGAAGCTTTCTTT CASSSGQGTEAFF
TRBJ2-1 TRBV5-6 TRBD2 once TGTGCCAGCAGCCGAATAAGACTAGCGGGGTACAATGAGCAGTTCTTC CASSRIRLAGYNEQFF
TRBJ2-7 TRBV28 . once TGTGCCAGCAGTTCCTCTGCGCGGATAATCACCTACGAGCAGTACTTC CASSSSARIITYEQYF
TRBJ1-2 TRBV6-1 TRBD1 . TGTGCCAGCAGTGAGCCAGGGGGCGCGTATGGCTACACCTTC CASSEPGGAYGYTF
TRBJ2-1 TRBV27 . . TGTGCCAGCAGTCCCCGGATGAGCTCCTACAATGAGCAGTTCTTC CASSPRMSSYNEQFF
TRBJ1-5 TRBV6-6 TRBD1 . TGTGCCAGCACCCCGGACAGGGGAAGTCAGCCCCAGCATTTT CASTPDRGSQPQHF
TRBJ2-6 TRBV5-1 . . TGCGCCAGCAGCGCGGGGTCTGGGGCCAACGTCCTGACTTTC CASSAGSGANVLTF
TRBJ2-7 TRBV5-1 TRBD2 . TGCGCCAGCAGCTTGGGGACTAGCAACCCCTACGAGCAGTACTTC CASSLGTSNPYEQYF
TRBJ2-2 TRBV6-6 . few TGTGCCAGCAAGGACAGCAACACCGGGGAGCTGTTTTTT CASKDSNTGELFF
TRBJ2-1 TRBV5-1 . . TGCGCCAGCAGCTTTAGGGCAGACTCCTACAATGAGCAGTTCTTC CASSFRADSYNEQFF
TRBJ2-7 TRBV18 TRBD2 . TGTGCCAGCTCACCACCAGCTAGCGGGAGCTACGAGCAGTACTTC CASSPPASGSYEQYF
TRBJ1-5 TRBV28 . . TGTGCCAGCAGAGGATATCCAATGCCCCAGCATTTT CASRGYPMPQHF
TRBJ1-1 TRBV7-9 . . TGTGCCAGCAGCTCACAAGCCATGTCCTTT CASSSQAMSF
TRBJ1-3 TRBV4-2 . . TGTGCCAGCAGCCAAATCGGGAGCTCTGGAAACACCATATATTTT CASSQIGSSGNTIYF
TRBJ2-5 TRBV7-3 . . TGTGCCAGCAGCTTAGAAGGGATCCGGGAGACCCAGTACTTC CASSLEGIRETQYF
TRBJ1-2 TRBV19 . . TGTGCCAGTACCTCCCGGACCGGCTATGGCTACACCTTC CASTSRTGYGYTF
TRBJ1-5 TRBV4-1 . . TGCGCCAGCAGCCAAGGTCCGGGTTCGGGGCAGCCCCAGCATTTT CASSQGPGSGQPQHF
TRBJ2-5 TRBV5-1 TRBD2 once TGCGCCAGCAGAACGGGCCCAGCGGGAGATCAAGAGACCCAGTACTTC CASRTGPAGDQETQYF
TRBJ2-2 TRBV7-6 . . TGTGCCAGCAGCTTACAGACAGGGAGGGCCGGGGAGCTGTTTTTT CASSLQTGRAGELFF
TRBJ2-5 TRBV7-2 TRBD1 . TGTGCCAGCAGCGCCGGGACAGGGGGTGTAAAGGAGACCCAGTACTTC CASSAGTGGVKETQYF
TRBJ2-1 TRBV9 TRBD2 . TGTGCCAGCAGCGTATCTAGCGGGTCTAGCAATGAGCAGTTCTTC CASSVSSGSSNEQFF
TRBJ1-1 TRBV28 . . TGTGCCAGCAGTTCCCGGAGAGGATGGGGCACTGAAGCTTTCTTT CASSSRRGWGTEAFF
TRBJ1-2 TRBV7-2 . once TGTGCCAGCAGCTTATGGCCGGTGCGGGGAGACTATGGCTACACCTTC CASSLWPVRGDYGYTF
TRBJ2-1 TRBV7-6 TRBD2 . TGTGCCAGCAACAGCGGGAATTACAATGAGCAGTTCTTC CASNSGNYNEQFF
TRBJ2-3 TRBV28 . . TGTGCCAGCAGTTTGGTGCCAGATACGCAGTATTTT CASSLVPDTQYF
TRBJ2-3 TRBV5-1 . . TGCGCCAGCAGCTCCGACAGGCCCAAAAATACGCAGTATTTT CASSSDRPKNTQYF
TRBJ2-1 TRBV5-6 . . TGTGCCAGCAGCCCCCCCAGCGGGCTCTCCTACAATGAGCAGTTCTTC CASSPPSGLSYNEQFF
TRBJ1-1 TRBV7-9 . . TGTGCCAGCAGCCCCCCCGAAACGACTGAAGCTTTCTTT CASSPPETTEAFF
TRBJ2-2 TRBV19 TRBD1 . TGTGCCAGCACCACGCCTAGGTTCCGACAGGGCGACACCGGGGAGCTGTTTTTT CASTTPRFRQGDTGELFF
TRBJ2-1 TRBV7-9 TRBD2 . TGTGCCAGCAGCCCGGGACTAGTAGCCTACAATGAGCAGTTCTTC CASSPGLVAYNEQFF
TRBJ1-2 TRBV19 TRBD1 . TGTGCCAGTAGTAGCCAGCTCAGGGGGCAGGTCTATGGCTACACCTTC CASSSQLRGQVYGYTF